The rows below give T cell receptor beta chains drawn from one sample of a study of blood T cell repertoires in COVID-19. Here immunoSEQ multiplex PCR was the method, and the copy in TCRdb shows in-frame clones only, minus some. This sample yields fewer than 400,000 clones, of which 70% to 90% are seen a single time; 3% belongs to the top ten. Sequenced: peripheral blood. The receptors were gathered from a human donor in a cohort sampled during active COVID-19. Both conserved end residues are part of each CDR3. A D gene is named only where the DNA matches it firmly. Rows may omit the clone size; those that give it use once, few, many or a size class.

J | V | size | D | CDR3 | DNA
TRBJ1-6 | TRBV6-6 | - | - | CASSLRGVEDSPLHF | TGTGCCAGCAGCTTAAGGGGTGTAGAAGATTCACCCCTCCACTTT
TRBJ1-2 | TRBV3-1/TRBV3-2 | - | - | CASSQDPQGHGYTF | TGTGCCAGCAGCCAAGATCCACAGGGCCATGGCTACACCTTC
TRBJ1-2 | TRBV25-1 | - | - | CASSQSGGSNYGYTF | TGTGCCAGCAGTCAATCCGGAGGCTCTAACTATGGCTACACCTTC
TRBJ2-2 | TRBV24-1 | - | - | CATSPRQAAAGGGELFF | TGTGCCACCAGCCCCAGGCAGGCAGCGGCCGGTGGCGGGGAGCTGTTTTTT
TRBJ2-7 | TRBV19 | - | - | CASSPGLSYEQYF | TGTGCCAGTAGCCCAGGACTGTCCTACGAGCAGTACTTC
TRBJ2-3 | TRBV19 | - | - | CASRDRTNTDTQYF | TGTGCCAGTAGAGACAGGACCAACACAGATACGCAGTATTTT
TRBJ2-2 | TRBV7-9 | - | TRBD1 | CASMRQGGTGELFF | TGTGCCAGCATGCGACAGGGGGGCACCGGGGAGCTGTTTTTT
TRBJ1-6 | TRBV3-1/TRBV3-2 | - | - | CASSQTLFSSYNSPLHF | TGTGCCAGCAGCCAGACACTTTTCAGCTCCTATAATTCACCCCTCCACTTT
TRBJ1-2 | TRBV4-1 | - | - | CASSQVTSARGGYTF | TGCGCCAGCAGCCAAGTCACGAGTGCCCGGGGTGGCTACACCTTC
TRBJ1-6 | TRBV7-9 | - | - | CASSLDQGRSPLHF | TGTGCCAGCAGCTTAGACCAAGGGAGGTCACCCCTCCACTTT
TRBJ2-5 | TRBV5-4 | - | TRBD1 | CASSSPGQGEETQYF | TGTGCCAGCAGCTCGCCGGGACAGGGGGAAGAGACCCAGTACTTC
TRBJ2-5 | TRBV6-5 | few | - | CASSGGWETQYF | TGTGCCAGCAGCGGAGGATGGGAGACCCAGTACTTC
TRBJ1-5 | TRBV19 | once | - | CASIGAGGQPQHF | TGTGCCAGTATCGGAGCGGGGGGTCAGCCCCAGCATTTT
TRBJ1-2 | TRBV9 | - | - | CASSVDAGLGGYTF | TGTGCCAGCAGCGTAGATGCGGGCCTGGGGGGCTACACCTTC
TRBJ1-1 | TRBV4-1 | - | - | CASSQDSGTEAFF | TGCGCCAGCAGCCAAGATTCCGGCACTGAAGCTTTCTTT
TRBJ1-5 | TRBV27 | - | TRBD1 | CASSPGTGDQLTHQPQHF | TGTGCCAGCAGTCCCGGGACAGGGGATCAGTTGACCCATCAGCCCCAGCATTTT
TRBJ1-5 | TRBV30 | - | TRBD1 | CAWSETGGAPWKPQHF | TGTGCCTGGAGCGAGACAGGGGGCGCCCCTTGGAAGCCCCAGCATTTT
TRBJ1-2 | TRBV30 | once | TRBD1 | CAVSGTATNYGYTF | TGTGCCGTGTCCGGGACAGCTACTAACTATGGCTACACCTTC
TRBJ2-3 | TRBV3-1/TRBV3-2 | - | TRBD1 | CASSPRQGVTDTQYF | TGTGCCAGCAGCCCAAGACAGGGGGTTACGGATACGCAGTATTTT
TRBJ2-2 | TRBV7-3 | - | TRBD1 | CASSLTGTGAGELFF | TGTGCCAGCAGCTTAACCGGGACAGGAGCTGGGGAGCTGTTTTTT
TRBJ2-6 | TRBV19 | - | - | CASSRGQAATGANVLTF | TGTGCCAGTTCGAGGGGACAAGCTGCAACTGGGGCCAACGTCCTGACTTTC
TRBJ1-6 | TRBV9 | - | TRBD1 | CASSEGQAGNSPLHF | TGTGCCAGCAGCGAAGGACAGGCCGGGAATTCACCCCTCCACTTT
TRBJ2-7 | TRBV7-8 | many | TRBD2 | CASSPLAGGPRYEQYF | TGTGCCAGCAGCCCTCTAGCGGGGGGGCCTAGATACGAGCAGTACTTC
TRBJ2-5 | TRBV6-5 | once | - | CASSSPLSGLRGTQYF | TGTGCCAGCAGTTCTCCACTATCAGGGTTGCGCGGGACCCAGTACTTC
TRBJ1-4 | TRBV6-5 | - | - | CASSYGWQGNEKLFF | TGTGCCAGCAGTTACGGCTGGCAGGGCAATGAAAAACTGTTTTTT
TRBJ1-3 | TRBV5-1 | - | TRBD1 | CASSFVMDRYDGNTIYF | TGCGCCAGCAGTTTTGTCATGGACAGGTACGATGGAAACACCATATATTTT
TRBJ2-7 | TRBV9 | - | - | CASSISGDYEQYF | TGTGCCAGCAGCATTAGCGGAGACTACGAGCAGTACTTC
TRBJ1-1 | TRBV7-3 | few | - | CASSLLTGAEAFF | TGTGCCAGCAGCTTATTGACAGGTGCCGAAGCTTTCTTT
TRBJ1-4 | TRBV10-3 | once | - | CAISAGKNEKLFF | TGTGCCATCAGTGCAGGGAAGAATGAAAAACTGTTTTTT
TRBJ2-1 | TRBV19 | few | TRBD2 | CASSISGISYNEQFF | TGTGCCAGTAGTATTAGCGGGATTTCCTACAATGAGCAGTTCTTC
TRBJ2-5 | TRBV4-1 | - | - | CASSRIPGTSQETQYF | TGCGCCAGCAGCCGAATACCCGGGACTTCCCAAGAGACCCAGTACTTC
TRBJ2-7 | TRBV4-1 | - | - | CASSQVLGSYEQYF | TGCGCCAGCAGCCAAGTACTAGGCTCCTACGAGCAGTACTTC
TRBJ1-6 | TRBV7-9 | few | - | CASSLSSGYNSPLHF | TGTGCCAGCAGCTTATCTTCAGGGTATAATTCACCCCTCCACTTT
TRBJ2-3 | TRBV4-1 | - | TRBD1 | CASSRLGTGTSTDTQYF | TGCGCCAGCAGCCGACTGGGGACAGGGACTAGCACAGATACGCAGTATTTT
TRBJ1-6 | TRBV19 | - | TRBD1 | CASSIDRGNNSPLHF | TGTGCCAGTAGTATCGACAGGGGCAATAATTCACCCCTCCACTTT
TRBJ2-5 | TRBV7-2 | - | - | CASSLGAEETQYF | TGTGCCAGCAGCTTAGGGGCAGAAGAGACCCAGTACTTC
TRBJ1-2 | TRBV4-1 | few | TRBD1 | CASSQPTGQARYGYTF | TGCGCCAGCAGCCAACCGACGGGACAGGCGAGGTATGGCTACACCTTC
TRBJ1-1 | TRBV11-2 | - | - | CASSLTPFRANTEAFF | TGTGCCAGCAGCTTGACTCCCTTCAGGGCGAACACTGAAGCTTTCTTT
TRBJ1-6 | TRBV13 | medium-sized | TRBD1 | CASRGEPHRGRNSPLHF | TGTGCCAGCAGGGGGGAACCCCACAGGGGCCGGAATTCACCCCTCCACTTT
TRBJ2-2 | TRBV30 | - | - | CAWSARSPGELFF | TGTGCCTGGAGTGCGCGGAGTCCCGGGGAGCTGTTTTTT
TRBJ2-3 | TRBV3-1/TRBV3-2 | - | TRBD2 | CASSQGLAGGPGTDTQYF | TGTGCCAGCAGCCAAGGGCTAGCGGGAGGGCCTGGCACAGATACGCAGTATTTT
TRBJ2-2 | TRBV7-3 | once | TRBD2 | CASSSQAGGTTGELFF | TGTGCCAGCAGCTCCCAGGCGGGGGGGACCACCGGGGAGCTGTTTTTT